Listed below are T cell receptor beta chains from one sample, sequenced in a study of blood T cell repertoires in COVID-19. Clones were sequenced by immunoSEQ multiplex PCR, and TCRdb holds only the in-frame ones, with some missing. The profile shows a few hundred thousand clones, approximately 93% of them singletons. Input material: PBMCs or T cells enriched from blood (not recorded which). These receptors came from a woman aged 35 to 49 who had been exposed to COVID-19. Both conserved end residues are part of each CDR3. Fields, in order: D gene, V gene, J gene, clone size, CDR3 protein, CDR3 DNA. The D gene is left open where the match is weak. Clone sizes are given selectively: once, few, many, or a class where the clone is expanded.

d_call: TRBD1
v_call: TRBV6-5
j_call: TRBJ1-1
clone_size: -
cdr3_aa: CASRDRANTEAFF
cdr3_nt: TGTGCCAGCAGGGACAGGGCGAACACTGAAGCTTTCTTT

d_call: TRBD1
v_call: TRBV10-3
j_call: TRBJ2-7
clone_size: -
cdr3_aa: CAISEWAGGNYEQYF
cdr3_nt: TGTGCCATCAGTGAGTGGGCAGGGGGTAACTACGAGCAGTACTTC

d_call: TRBD2
v_call: TRBV24-1
j_call: TRBJ2-3
clone_size: once
cdr3_aa: CATLILAGGTGDTQYF
cdr3_nt: TGTGCCACCCTAATCCTAGCGGGGGGGACTGGAGATACGCAGTATTTT

d_call: -
v_call: TRBV6-5
j_call: TRBJ1-2
clone_size: -
cdr3_aa: CASSYYGIGASVYTF
cdr3_nt: TGTGCCAGCAGTTACTATGGGATTGGGGCCTCGGTCTACACCTTC

d_call: TRBD1
v_call: TRBV6-5
j_call: TRBJ2-7
clone_size: -
cdr3_aa: CASSRQGDLYEQYF
cdr3_nt: TGTGCCAGCAGTCGACAGGGAGATCTCTACGAGCAGTACTTC

d_call: -
v_call: TRBV5-5
j_call: TRBJ2-7
clone_size: -
cdr3_aa: CASSLAFKTGQYF
cdr3_nt: TGTGCCAGCAGCTTGGCCTTTAAGACAGGGCAGTACTTC

d_call: -
v_call: TRBV5-8
j_call: TRBJ1-2
clone_size: -
cdr3_aa: CASSLEQVGYYTF
cdr3_nt: TGTGCCAGCAGCTTAGAACAGGTAGGCTACTACACCTTC

d_call: -
v_call: TRBV4-3
j_call: TRBJ1-1
clone_size: -
cdr3_aa: CASSPAVAGDLEAFF
cdr3_nt: TGCGCCAGCAGCCCCGCCGTAGCGGGAGACCTTGAAGCTTTCTTT

d_call: TRBD1
v_call: TRBV5-4
j_call: TRBJ1-1
clone_size: -
cdr3_aa: CASSPQGERAFF
cdr3_nt: TGTGCCAGCAGCCCACAGGGGGAAAGAGCTTTCTTT

d_call: -
v_call: TRBV5-1
j_call: TRBJ2-7
clone_size: -
cdr3_aa: CASSLQQGPHEQYF
cdr3_nt: TGCGCCAGCAGCCTTCAACAGGGCCCCCACGAGCAGTACTTC

d_call: TRBD1
v_call: TRBV29-1
j_call: TRBJ1-1
clone_size: -
cdr3_aa: CSVDPRLGQGGLGTEAFF
cdr3_nt: TGCAGCGTTGACCCGAGACTGGGACAGGGAGGATTGGGCACTGAAGCTTTCTTT

d_call: -
v_call: TRBV5-4
j_call: TRBJ2-1
clone_size: -
cdr3_aa: CASRPKSVGGDNEQFF
cdr3_nt: TGTGCCAGCAGACCGAAGTCGGTCGGAGGGGACAATGAGCAGTTCTTC

d_call: TRBD1
v_call: TRBV15
j_call: TRBJ2-2
clone_size: -
cdr3_aa: CATRQGAGELFF
cdr3_nt: TGTGCCACCAGACAGGGGGCCGGGGAGCTGTTTTTT

d_call: -
v_call: TRBV27
j_call: TRBJ2-3
clone_size: -
cdr3_aa: CASSLSGGGGTDTQYF
cdr3_nt: TGTGCCAGCAGTTTAAGTGGAGGAGGGGGCACAGATACGCAGTATTTT

d_call: -
v_call: TRBV7-9
j_call: TRBJ1-1
clone_size: few
cdr3_aa: CASSYLGRFDGEAFF
cdr3_nt: TGTGCCAGCAGCTATCTAGGTCGGTTTGATGGTGAAGCTTTCTTT